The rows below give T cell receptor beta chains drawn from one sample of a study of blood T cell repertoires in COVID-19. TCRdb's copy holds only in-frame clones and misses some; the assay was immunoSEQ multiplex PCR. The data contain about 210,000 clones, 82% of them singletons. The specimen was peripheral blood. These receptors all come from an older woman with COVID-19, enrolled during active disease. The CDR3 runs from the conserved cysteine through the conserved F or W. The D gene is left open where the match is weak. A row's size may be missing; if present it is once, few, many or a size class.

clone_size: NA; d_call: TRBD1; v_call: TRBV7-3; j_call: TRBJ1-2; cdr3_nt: TGTGCCAGCAGCTTAAGGGCGCCAGGGTTGGGGACAGGGGGCGCGAAGGACTATGGCTACACCTTC; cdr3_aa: CASSLRAPGLGTGGAKDYGYTF
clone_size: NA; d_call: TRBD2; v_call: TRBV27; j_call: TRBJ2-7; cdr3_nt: TGTGCCAGCCAAACTAGCGGTTGGAGCAGGGAGCAGTACTTC; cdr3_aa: CASQTSGWSREQYF
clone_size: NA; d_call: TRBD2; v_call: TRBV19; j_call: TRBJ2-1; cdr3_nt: TGTGCCAGTAGTATAGGACTAGCGGGAGTGGGGAATGAGCAGTTCTTC; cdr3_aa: CASSIGLAGVGNEQFF
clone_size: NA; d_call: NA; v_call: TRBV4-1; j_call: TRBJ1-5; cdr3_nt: TGCGCCAGCAGCCAGAGCCAGGGAAGCAATCAGCCCCAGCATTTT; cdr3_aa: CASSQSQGSNQPQHF
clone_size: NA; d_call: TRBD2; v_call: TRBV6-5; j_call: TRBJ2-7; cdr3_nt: TGTGCCGCGCGGGGGGTAAACGAGCAGTACTTC; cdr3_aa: CAARGVNEQYF
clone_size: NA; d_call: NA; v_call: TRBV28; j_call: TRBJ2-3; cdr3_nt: TGTGCCAGCAGTTTACAGGGCCCCAGCACAGATACGCAGTATTTT; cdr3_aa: CASSLQGPSTDTQYF
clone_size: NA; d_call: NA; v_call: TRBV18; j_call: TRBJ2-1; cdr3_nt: TGTGCCAGCTCACCACGGGCAGGGGCTAAGACGTACAATGAGCAGTTCTTC; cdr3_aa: CASSPRAGAKTYNEQFF
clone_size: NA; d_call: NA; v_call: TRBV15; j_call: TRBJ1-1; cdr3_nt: TGTGCCACCAGCAGAGATCTCCACCCGGAGGGAAACACTGAAGCTTTCTTT; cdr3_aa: CATSRDLHPEGNTEAFF
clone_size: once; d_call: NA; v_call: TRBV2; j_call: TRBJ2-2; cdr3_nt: TGTGCCAGCAGTGTTTCCACACAGAACACCGGGGAGCTGTTTTTT; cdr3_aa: CASSVSTQNTGELFF
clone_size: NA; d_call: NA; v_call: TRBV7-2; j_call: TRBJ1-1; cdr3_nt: TGTGCCAGCAGCCCAAGGGGGACAATCACTGAAGCTTTCTTT; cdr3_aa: CASSPRGTITEAFF
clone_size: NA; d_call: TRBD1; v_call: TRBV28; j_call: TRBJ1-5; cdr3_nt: TGTGCCAGCAGGGACCGATCGACAGGGGACTATAGCAATCAGCCCCAGCATTTT; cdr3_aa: CASRDRSTGDYSNQPQHF
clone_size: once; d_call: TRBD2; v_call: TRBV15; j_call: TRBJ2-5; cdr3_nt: TGTGCCACCAGCAGAGAGCCGGGACTAGCGACAGAGACCCAGTACTTC; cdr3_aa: CATSREPGLATETQYF
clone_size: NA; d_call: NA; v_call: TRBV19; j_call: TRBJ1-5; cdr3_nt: TGTGCCAGTAACCCAGGCCTATTGGGCAATCAGCCCCAGCATTTT; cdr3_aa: CASNPGLLGNQPQHF
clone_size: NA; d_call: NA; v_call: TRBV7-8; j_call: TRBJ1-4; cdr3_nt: TGTGCCAGCAGCCCCGGGGGGAGTGAAAAACTGTTTTTT; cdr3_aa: CASSPGGSEKLFF
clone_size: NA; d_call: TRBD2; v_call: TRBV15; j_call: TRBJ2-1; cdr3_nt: TGTGCCACCAGCCCCAGACTAGCGGGGATCTACAATGAGCAGTTCTTC; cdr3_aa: CATSPRLAGIYNEQFF
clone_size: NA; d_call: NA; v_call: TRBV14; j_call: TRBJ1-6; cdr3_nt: TGTGCCAGCAGCCACCTACGGGGGATCGGCTATAATTCACCCCTCCACTTT; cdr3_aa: CASSHLRGIGYNSPLHF
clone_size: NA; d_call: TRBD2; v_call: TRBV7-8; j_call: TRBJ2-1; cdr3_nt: TGTGCCAGCAGCCGGACTAGCGGGCGGTTCTACAATGAGCAGTTCTTC; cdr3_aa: CASSRTSGRFYNEQFF
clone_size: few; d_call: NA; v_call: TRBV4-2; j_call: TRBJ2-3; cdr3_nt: TGTGCCAGCAGCCAAGCGGACAGTTCTAGCACAGATACGCAGTATTTT; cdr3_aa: CASSQADSSSTDTQYF
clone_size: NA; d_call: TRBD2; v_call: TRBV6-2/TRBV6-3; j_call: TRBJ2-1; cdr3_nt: TGTGCCAGCAGTTATTGGGCGGGAGGTCTCAATGAGCAGTTCTTC; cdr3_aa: CASSYWAGGLNEQFF
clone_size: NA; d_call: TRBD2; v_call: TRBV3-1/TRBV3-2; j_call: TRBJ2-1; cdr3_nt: TGTGCCAGCAGCCAAGTGGGGGCTAGCGGGAGGCAAGGAGAGCAGTTCTTC; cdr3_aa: CASSQVGASGRQGEQFF
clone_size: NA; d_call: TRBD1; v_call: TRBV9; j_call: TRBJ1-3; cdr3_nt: TGTGCCAGCAGCGAGGGACAGGGTGGAAACACCATATATTTT; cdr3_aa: CASSEGQGGNTIYF
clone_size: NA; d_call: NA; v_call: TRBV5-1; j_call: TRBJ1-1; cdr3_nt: TGCGCCAGCAGCTTGGACGCAGGGGACGTCGAAGCTTTCTTT; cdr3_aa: CASSLDAGDVEAFF
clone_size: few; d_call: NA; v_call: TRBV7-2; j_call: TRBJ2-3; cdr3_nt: TGTGCCAGCAGGGTTACTAGTTTCCAAGATACGCAGTATTTT; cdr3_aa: CASRVTSFQDTQYF
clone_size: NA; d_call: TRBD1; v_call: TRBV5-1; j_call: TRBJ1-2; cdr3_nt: TGCGCCAGCAGCCTGGACAGGGGAACCGGGGGCTACACCTTC; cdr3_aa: CASSLDRGTGGYTF
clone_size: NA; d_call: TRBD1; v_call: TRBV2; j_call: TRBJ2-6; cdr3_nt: TGTGCCAGCAGTAGGACAGGGATATCTGGGGCCAACGTCCTGACTTTC; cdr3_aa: CASSRTGISGANVLTF
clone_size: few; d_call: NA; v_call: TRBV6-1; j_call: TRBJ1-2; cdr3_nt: TGTGCCATCACGGGACTTTCCTATGGCTACACCTTC; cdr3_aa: CAITGLSYGYTF
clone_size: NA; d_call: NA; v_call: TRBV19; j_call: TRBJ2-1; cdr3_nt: TGTGCCAGTTCTCACAATGAGCAGTTCTTC; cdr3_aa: CASSHNEQFF
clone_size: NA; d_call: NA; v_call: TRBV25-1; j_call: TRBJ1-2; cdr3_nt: TGTGCCAGCAGTGCCACAACTAACTATGGCTACACCTTC; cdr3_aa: CASSATTNYGYTF
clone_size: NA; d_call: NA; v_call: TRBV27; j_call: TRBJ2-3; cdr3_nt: TGTGCCAGCAGTTTTGTCGGGGGTACAGATACGCAGTATTTT; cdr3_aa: CASSFVGGTDTQYF
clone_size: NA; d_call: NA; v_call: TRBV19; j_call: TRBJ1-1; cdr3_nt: TGTGCCAGTAAAGCCGGGACATCGAGCACTGAAGCTTTCTTT; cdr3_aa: CASKAGTSSTEAFF
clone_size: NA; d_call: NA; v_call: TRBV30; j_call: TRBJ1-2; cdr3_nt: TGTGCCTGGAAGGGGCAGGGCCTTAACTATGGCTACACCTTC; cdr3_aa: CAWKGQGLNYGYTF
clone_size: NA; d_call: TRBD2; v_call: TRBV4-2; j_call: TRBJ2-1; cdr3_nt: TGTGCCAGCAGCCAAGCGGGACGGGGTAGCGGGAGAGGGTACAATGAGCAGTTCTTC; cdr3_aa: CASSQAGRGSGRGYNEQFF
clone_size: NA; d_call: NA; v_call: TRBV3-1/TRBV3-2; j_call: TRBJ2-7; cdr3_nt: TGTGCCAGCAGCCCGGGACTTGTCTACGAGCAGTACTTC; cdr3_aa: CASSPGLVYEQYF
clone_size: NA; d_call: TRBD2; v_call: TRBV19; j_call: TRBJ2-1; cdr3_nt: TGTGCCAGTAGTACAGGACGGGGGGATGAGCAGTTCTTC; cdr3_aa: CASSTGRGDEQFF
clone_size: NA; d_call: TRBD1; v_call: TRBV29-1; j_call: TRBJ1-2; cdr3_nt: TGCAGCGCCGGACAGGGTCAGGGCTACACCTTC; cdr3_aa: CSAGQGQGYTF
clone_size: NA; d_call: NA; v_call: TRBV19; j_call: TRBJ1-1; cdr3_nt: TGTGCCAGTAGTATGGAACGTTCCCGGAGGGCTTTCTTT; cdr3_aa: CASSMERSRRAFF
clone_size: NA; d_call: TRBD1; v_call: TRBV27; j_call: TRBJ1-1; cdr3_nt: TGTGCCAGCAGAACGATTGGGGACAGGGGTACGGGTACTGAAGCTTTCTTT; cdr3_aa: CASRTIGDRGTGTEAFF
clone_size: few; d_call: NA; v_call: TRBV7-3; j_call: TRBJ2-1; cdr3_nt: TGTGCCAGCAGCTTAGGAGGCATCAATGAGCAGTTCTTC; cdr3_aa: CASSLGGINEQFF
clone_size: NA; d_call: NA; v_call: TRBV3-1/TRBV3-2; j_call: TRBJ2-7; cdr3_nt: TGTGCCAGCAGCCAGTTACCGGGAGCCTACGAGCAGTACTTC; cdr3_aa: CASSQLPGAYEQYF
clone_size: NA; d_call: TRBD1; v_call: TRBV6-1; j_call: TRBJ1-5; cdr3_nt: TGTGCCAGCAGTGAAGGTAGGGGGCCAAATCAGCCCCAGCATTTT; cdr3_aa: CASSEGRGPNQPQHF
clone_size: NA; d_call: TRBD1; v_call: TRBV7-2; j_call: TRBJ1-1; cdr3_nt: TGTGCCAGCAGCTTACCTCGGACAGGGGGTTTTGTGGAAGCTTTCTTT; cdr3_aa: CASSLPRTGGFVEAFF
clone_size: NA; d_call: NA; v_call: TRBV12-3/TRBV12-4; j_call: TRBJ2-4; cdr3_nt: TGTGCCAGCAGATCTGACAGGAAAAACATTCAGTACTTC; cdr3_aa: CASRSDRKNIQYF
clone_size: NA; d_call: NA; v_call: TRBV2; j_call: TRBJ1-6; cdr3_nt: TGTGCCAGCAGTGTGGGCAGGACAAGGGCCCCTTCACCCCTCCACTTT; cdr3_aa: CASSVGRTRAPSPLHF
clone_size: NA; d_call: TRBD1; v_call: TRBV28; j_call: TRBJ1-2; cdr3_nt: TGTGCCAGCAGTTCCGGACAGGGGGCCTTACAGAATGGGTACACCTTC; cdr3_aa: CASSSGQGALQNGYTF
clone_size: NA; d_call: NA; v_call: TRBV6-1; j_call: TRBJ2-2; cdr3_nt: TGTGCCAGCAGTGAATCTTGGGCAGACGGGGAGCTGTTTTTT; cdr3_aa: CASSESWADGELFF
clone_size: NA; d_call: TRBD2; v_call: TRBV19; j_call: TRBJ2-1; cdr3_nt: TGTGCCAGTAGTATAGTGGCGGGAGCCCCGTTCTTC; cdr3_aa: CASSIVAGAPFF